This T cell receptor beta chain came from a study of regulatory T cells in long-lasting Graves disease. At the level of the study: Patients with new Graves' disease had used antithyroid drugs below 3 months.

At least ten counts were recorded for this clonotype. As yet, its antigen is unknown. Noted time point: newly diagnosed GD, antithyroid drugs for less than 3 months. Extracted RNA from PBMCs served as the source of the TCR library. In Xi'an, China, an endocrinology department was the source of patients. V was cut by 3 bases and J by 0 bases, with 9 bases left in between. The CDR3 runs to 14 residues. In germline, CDR1 is SGHTA, CDR2 FQGTGA. HTBI primers from iRepertoire and Arm-PCR of CDR3 regions yielded the TCR beta libraries. TCRdb passed the multiplex PCR reads through MiXCR, listing each CDR3 protein once. The table has more than 350,000 distinct CDR3 sequences, about 15% seen once. General study findings and limits: Persistent patients had more shared public clonotypes (2,741) than new patients (approximately 920). Thyroid tissue was not studied; only peripheral blood was.

This sample was shared with a second study, whose subject was T cells in Graves' hyperthyroidism and ophthalmopathy.

The chain is built from TRBV7-3 and TRBJ2-7; D unclear. The source material was peripheral blood mononuclear cells (PBMCs), sampled at new diagnosis, from a patient treated with antithyroid drugs. The receptor comes from a woman aged 30 to 39 with Graves disease. The CDR3 loop is CASSFNSDSYEQYF. As DNA, the CDR3 is TGTGCCAGCAGCTTTAACAGCGACTCCTACGAGCAGTACTTC. The complete variable domain, with remaining parts taken from reference TRBV7-3 and TRBJ2-7, reads GAGVSQTPSNKVTEKGKYVELRCDPISGHTALYWYRQSLGQGPEFLIYFQGTGAADDSGLPNDRFFAVRPEGSVSTLKIQRTERGDSAVYLCASSFNSDSYEQYFGPGTRLTVT.